This entry lists 16 T cell receptor beta chains sequenced from one sample in a study of T cells after yellow fever vaccination. MiXCR, run by TCRdb on the 5' RACE reads, gives a single entry per CDR3 protein. This table has tens of thousands of distinct CDR3 sequences, less than 5.5% appearing once. The material sequenced was PBMCs, either bulk or a sorted T-cell subset (CD4+, CD8+, memory, or dextramer-sorted; not recorded which), taken roughly 45 days after the first yellow fever vaccination. These receptors all come from a man aged 18 to 29 who received the YFV17D yellow fever vaccine.

This clonotype was counted many times. V usage is TRBV5-1 and J usage is TRBJ2-5; perhaps TRBD1 as D (5 bases). V was cut by 0 bases and J by 7 bases, with 10 bases left in between. CDR3 length: 13 amino acids. The germline V gene has CDR1 SGHRS and CDR2 YFSETQ. DNA of the CDR3: TGCGCCAGCAGCTTGGACCTGCAGGGGACCCAGTACTTC. It codes for CASSLDLQGTQYF. Based on the CDR3 plus reference TRBV5-1 and TRBJ2-5, the full variable domain is KAGVTQTPRYLIKTRGQQVTLSCSPISGHRSVSWYQQTPGQGLQFLFEYFSETQRNKGNFPGRFSGRQFSNSRSEMNVSTLELGDSALYLCASSLDLQGTQYFGPGTRLLVL.

This clonotype was counted many times. J is TRBJ2-1 and V is TRBV7-2, with 8 bases matching TRBD2. V was clipped by 1 base and J by 8 bases; unmatched bases: 4. Germline lookup yields CDR1 SGHTA and CDR2 FQGNSA. CDR3 length equals 14 residues. This CDR3 is CASSLGLAKDEQFF. In DNA, the CDR3 is TGTGCCAGCAGCTTAGGACTAGCGAAGGATGAGCAGTTCTTC.

This clonotype was observed many times. The V call is TRBV6-1, the J call TRBJ2-7, with TRBD1 matching over 8 bases. J was trimmed by 2 bases and V by 7 bases; bases with no gene match: 13. Germline CDR1 is MNHNS and CDR2 is SASEGT. This CDR3 has 16 amino acids. CDR3 sequence (DNA): TGTGCCAGCACCCTTCAGCCGGACAGGGCTGCCTACGAGCAGTACTTC. This codes for CASTLQPDRAAYEQYF.

This clonotype has a count of ten or more. As DNA, the CDR3 is TGTGCCAGTACCCTGACAGGGGCGAAACAAGAGACCCAGTACTTC. Its protein product is CASTLTGAKQETQYF. The chain carries TRBV19 and TRBJ2-5; 8 bases are a match to TRBD1. J lost 2 bases, V lost 7 bases, and 9 bases had no gene match. This CDR3 has 15 residues. Looked up from germline, CDR1 is LNHDA and CDR2 is SQIVND (reference sequence).

By its share, this clonotype is medium-sized. The chain uses TRBV7-3 and TRBJ2-3; no definite D call. The germline V gene encodes CDR1 SGHTA and CDR2 FQGTGA. Deletions cut 5 bases from V and 1 base from J, with 7 bases between. This CDR3 has 13 residues. The CDR3 is CASSLYGTDTQYF. The CDR3 bases are TGTGCCAGCAGCCTCTATGGCACAGATACGCAGTATTTT.

The sample holds many counts of this clonotype. The CDR3 region is CASSLVGDSEQFF. Here the CDR3 DNA reads TGTGCCAGCAGCTTAGTCGGCGATAGTGAGCAGTTCTTC. The genes are TRBV7-2 and TRBJ2-1; D remains ambiguous. Germline V gives CDR1 SGHTA, CDR2 FQGNSA. The V end was cut by 1 base, the J end by 9 bases, with 10 bases between. This CDR3 has 13 amino acids.

This clonotype turned up a few times. The genes are TRBV5-4 and TRBJ2-1; D is unresolved. Germline V lookup: CDR1 SGHNT, CDR2 YYREEE (reference sequence). This CDR3 has 13 residues. The V end was cut by 4 bases, the J end by 6 bases, with 11 bases between. CDR3 sequence (DNA): TGTGCCAGCAGCACGGAAGTTGGCAATGAGCAGTTCTTC. It specifies CASSTEVGNEQFF.

This clonotype showed up many times. The genes are TRBV5-1 and TRBJ1-3; D gene uncertain. V lost 3 bases and J 2 bases, leaving 12 bases between the germline ends. CDR1 and CDR2 from the germline V gene are SGHRS and YFSETQ. The CDR3 contains 15 residues. In DNA form, the CDR3 reads TGCGCCAGCAGCTGGAAGGGAGATGCTGGAAACACCATATATTTT. Its protein is CASSWKGDAGNTIYF.

This clonotype was found many times. This sequence joins TRBV6-1 and TRBJ1-5; D is undetermined. Trimming took off 4 bases at V and 9 bases at J, with 19 bases between the two ends. CDR1 is MNHNS and CDR2 is SASEGT in the germline V gene. This CDR3 has 15 amino acids. CDR3: CASSGGRSLGRPQHF. CDR3 sequence (DNA): TGTGCCAGCAGTGGCGGCCGCTCGCTTGGGCGGCCCCAGCATTTT.

This clonotype appeared many times. This sequence joins TRBV12-3 or TRBV12-4 and TRBJ1-3; TRBD1 is a possible D gene (5 bases). CDR3 length equals 12 residues. Deletions cut 9 bases from V and 0 bases from J, with 6 bases between. This CDR3 reads CASQGSGNTIYF. CDR3 in DNA: TGTGCCAGTCAGGGCTCTGGAAACACCATATATTTT.

This clonotype was observed many times. V usage is TRBV10-3 and J usage is TRBJ2-7; D perhaps matches TRBD1 (5 bases). This CDR3 is 14 amino acids long. The germline V gene encodes CDR1 ENHRY and CDR2 SYGVKD. V lost 3 bases and J 0 bases, leaving 9 bases between the germline ends. CDR3: CAISESDSSYEQYF. CDR3 DNA sequence: TGTGCCATCAGTGAAAGTGACAGCTCCTACGAGCAGTACTTC.

This clonotype was seen ten or more times. The CDR3 sequence: CASKKGVEGYTF. The CDR3 coding sequence is TGTGCCAGTAAGAAGGGCGTGGAAGGCTACACCTTC. The chain employs TRBV19 and TRBJ1-2; the D is unclear. Trimming pared 7 bases from V and 8 bases from J, leaving 14 bases between. The CDR3 is 12 residues long. Germline assignment: CDR1 LNHDA and CDR2 SQIVND (reference sequence). Full variable domain (outside the CDR3, taken from reference TRBV19 and TRBJ1-2): DGGITQSPKYLFRKEGQNVTLSCEQNLNHDAMYWYRQDPGQGLRLIYYSQIVNDFQKGDIAEGYSVSREKKESFPLTVTSAQKNPTAFYLCASKKGVEGYTFGSGTRLTVV.

This clonotype has a count of ten or more. The CDR3 sequence is CASSQDRVVQTENEKLFF. The CDR3 DNA is TGTGCCAGCAGCCAAGATCGAGTAGTGCAAACCGAGAATGAAAAACTGTTTTTT. V and J are TRBV4-2 and TRBJ1-4; D unclear. Trimming pared 0 bases from V and 5 bases from J, leaving 19 bases between. The CDR3 totals 18 residues. The germline CDR1 and CDR2 sequences are LGHNA and YNFKEQ.

This clonotype was recorded many times. The CDR3 region is CASSDRGANQPQHF. CDR3 nucleotide sequence: TGTGCCAGCAGTGACAGGGGCGCCAATCAGCCCCAGCATTTT. The V and J genes are TRBV11-2 and TRBJ1-5, with 8 bases lining up with TRBD1. The CDR3 totals 14 residues. The J segment lost 3 bases and the V segment lost 6 bases, leaving 4 bases of the junction unmatched. Looked up from germline, CDR1 is SGHAT and CDR2 is FQNNGV.

There are a few counts of this clonotype. The chain recombines TRBV28 with TRBJ1-6, with 9 bases fitting TRBD1. The CDR3 has 15 amino acids. The V segment lost 7 bases and the J segment 14 bases; nucleotides outside the gene matches: 15. Per germline, CDR1 MDHEN and CDR2 SYDVKM. The CDR3 DNA sequence: TGTGCCAGCACCATTAACCCGGGACAGGGCCGCACCCTCCACTTT. Its translation is CASTINPGQGRTLHF.

This clonotype showed up many times. The chain carries TRBV6-1 and TRBJ2-4; 8 bases line up with TRBD1. The CDR3 length is 13 residues. CDR1 is MNHNS and CDR2 is SASEGT in the germline V gene. Trimming cost V 6 bases and J 5 bases; bases outside gene matches: 3. The CDR3 sequence: CASRGQDENIQYF. CDR3 coding DNA: TGTGCCAGCAGGGGACAGGACGAAAACATTCAGTACTTC.